The rows below give T cell receptor beta chains drawn from one sample of a study of shared clonotypes between healthy human individuals. Measured with immunoSEQ multiplex PCR; TCRdb has only the in-frame clones, and not every one. There are 700,000 to 950,000 clones in the sample; approximately 96% occur only once, and about 0.25% lies in the top ten. Sequenced input: naive CD8+ T cells sorted from blood. The receptors were sampled from a young man in good health. Both conserved end residues are part of each CDR3. D genes are given only for firm matches. For some rows the clone size is stated as once, few or many, or as a class when expanded; others skip it.

d_call	v_call	j_call	clone_size	cdr3_aa	cdr3_nt
.	TRBV29-1	TRBJ1-2	.	CSVDLVTVSDYGYTF	TGCAGCGTTGATCTCGTTACGGTTTCGGACTATGGCTACACCTTC
.	TRBV27	TRBJ2-7	.	CASSFLDSYEQYF	TGTGCCAGCAGTTTCCTGGACTCCTACGAGCAGTACTTC
TRBD2	TRBV10-3	TRBJ2-1	.	CAISETSGYNEQFF	TGTGCCATCAGTGAAACTAGCGGTTACAATGAGCAGTTCTTC
.	TRBV7-9	TRBJ2-5	.	CASSLWGETQYF	TGTGCCAGCAGCTTATGGGGTGAGACCCAGTACTTC
.	TRBV30	TRBJ1-3	.	CAWSYRIGNTIYF	TGTGCCTGGAGCTATAGGATCGGAAACACCATATATTTT
TRBD1	TRBV5-1	TRBJ2-3	.	CASSRGQGTDTQYF	TGCGCCAGTTCCAGGGGGCAGGGCACAGATACGCAGTATTTT
.	TRBV19	TRBJ2-2	.	CASSINRMAGELFF	TGTGCCAGTAGTATCAACAGAATGGCCGGGGAGCTGTTTTTT
.	TRBV7-8	TRBJ2-5	.	CASSLSPPSVQETQYF	TGTGCCAGCAGCTTATCCCCTCCTAGCGTTCAAGAGACCCAGTACTTC
TRBD1	TRBV4-3	TRBJ2-7	.	CASSQDRGVGTGYEQYF	TGCGCCAGCAGCCAAGATAGGGGGGTTGGGACAGGGTACGAGCAGTACTTC
.	TRBV9	TRBJ2-2	.	CASRAGGIDTGELFF	TGTGCCAGCAGAGCCGGTGGGATCGACACCGGGGAGCTGTTTTTT
TRBD1	TRBV5-6	TRBJ2-7	.	CASSTGQGYNEQYF	TGTGCCAGCAGCACGGGACAGGGTTATAACGAGCAGTACTTC
TRBD1	TRBV29-1	TRBJ1-4	once	CSAQDRVTEKLFF	TGCAGCGCTCAGGACAGGGTGACGGAAAAACTGTTTTTT
.	TRBV4-3	TRBJ1-1	.	CASSQDLQGYPLNTEAFF	TGCGCCAGCAGCCAAGACTTACAGGGATATCCGCTGAACACTGAAGCTTTCTTT
TRBD2	TRBV7-9	TRBJ2-7	once	CASSAQTSETYEQYF	TGTGCCAGCAGCGCCCAGACTAGCGAGACCTACGAGCAGTACTTC
TRBD2	TRBV29-1	TRBJ2-7	.	CSVGGTSGRAGKSYEQYF	TGCAGCGTTGGAGGGACTAGCGGGAGGGCTGGGAAATCCTACGAGCAGTACTTC
.	TRBV30	TRBJ2-1	once	CAWSYAVQLPYNEQFF	TGTGCCTGGAGTTACGCGGTCCAACTCCCCTACAATGAGCAGTTCTTC
.	TRBV16	TRBJ2-7	.	CASSQSSLYEQYF	TGTGCCAGCAGCCAATCCTCCTTGTACGAGCAGTACTTC
.	TRBV9	TRBJ1-5	.	CASSDGTSWRQPQHF	TGTGCCAGCAGCGACGGGACATCCTGGAGGCAGCCCCAGCATTTT
TRBD1	TRBV7-6	TRBJ1-5	.	CASSLEGASNQPQHF	TGTGCCAGCAGCTTAGAGGGGGCCAGCAATCAGCCCCAGCATTTT
.	TRBV7-2	TRBJ2-7	.	CASSLGEGEQYF	TGTGCCAGCAGCTTAGGCGAGGGCGAGCAGTACTTC
.	TRBV27	TRBJ2-1	.	CASTADTSSYNEQFF	TGTGCCAGCACTGCAGACACGAGCTCCTACAATGAGCAGTTCTTC
.	TRBV6-5	TRBJ1-5	once	CASSSHQGTPQHF	TGTGCCAGCAGTTCTCATCAGGGCACGCCCCAGCATTTT
.	TRBV7-3	TRBJ2-7	.	CASSLTRNYEQYF	TGTGCCAGCAGCTTAACGCGTAACTACGAGCAGTACTTC
.	TRBV10-1	TRBJ2-7	.	CASSESWRGDSYEQYF	TGCGCCAGCAGTGAGTCCTGGAGGGGGGACTCCTACGAGCAGTACTTC
TRBD2	TRBV11-3	TRBJ2-1	.	CASSPRTSNEQFF	TGTGCCAGCAGCCCTCGGACTAGCAATGAGCAGTTCTTC
.	TRBV27	TRBJ2-1	.	CASSRTVGLGVGEQFF	TGTGCCAGCAGTAGGACAGTGGGACTGGGTGTCGGGGAGCAGTTCTTC
TRBD2	TRBV19	TRBJ2-4	.	CASSTSLLAGGDIQYF	TGTGCCAGTAGTACAAGCCTACTAGCGGGAGGCGACATTCAGTACTTC
.	TRBV6-6	TRBJ1-4	.	CASTPGTFGANEKLFF	TGTGCCAGCACCCCCGGGACCTTCGGGGCTAATGAAAAACTGTTTTTT
.	TRBV28	TRBJ2-7	.	CASGPGQNF	TGTGCCAGCGGGCCAGGTCAAAACTTC
.	TRBV9	TRBJ2-3	.	CASSGRTIGVVGTDTQYF	TGTGCCAGCAGCGGTCGAACGATCGGGGTGGTAGGCACAGATACGCAGTATTTT
.	TRBV27	TRBJ2-1	.	CASMGAYNEQFF	TGTGCCAGCATGGGGGCCTACAATGAGCAGTTCTTC